This T cell receptor (beta chain) was documented in a study of T cell responses to AZD1222 COVID-19 vaccine. The method was immunoSEQ multiplex PCR; TCRdb's version includes in-frame clones alone and lacks a portion of them. The sample includes roughly 140,000 clones, less than 95% of them seen just once. CDR3 size: 17 residues. In germline, CDR1 is GTSNPN, CDR2 SVGIG (reference sequence). Trimming removed 2 bases from V and 0 bases from J, with 16 bases in between. As concerns this clone: Its antigen is unknown.

The study's findings and limits: Donors skewed white British and female; clonal diversity was possibly underestimated. At 160-218 and 743-854, vaccine-associated CD4 TCRs were dominant, and they spanned spike. The repertoires were collected only after the peak T cell response.

The V call is TRBV30, the J call TRBJ1-4, with D uncertain. The source is an adult in good health. This sample comprised peripheral blood, obtained on day 0 of AZD1222 vaccination. The CDR3 reads CAWSILPQKSTNEKLFF. The CDR3 DNA sequence: TGTGCCTGGAGTATTCTTCCCCAGAAATCAACTAATGAAAAACTGTTTTTT.